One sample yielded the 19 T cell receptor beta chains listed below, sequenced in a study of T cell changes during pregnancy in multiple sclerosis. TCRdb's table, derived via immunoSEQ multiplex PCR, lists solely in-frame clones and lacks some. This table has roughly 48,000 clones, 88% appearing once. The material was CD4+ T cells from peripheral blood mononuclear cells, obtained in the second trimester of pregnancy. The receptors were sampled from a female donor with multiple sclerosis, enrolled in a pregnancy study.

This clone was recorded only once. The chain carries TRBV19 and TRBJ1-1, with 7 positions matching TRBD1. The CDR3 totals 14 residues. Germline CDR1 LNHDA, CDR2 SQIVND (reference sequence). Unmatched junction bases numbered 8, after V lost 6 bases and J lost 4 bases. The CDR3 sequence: CASSPTGVRTEAFF. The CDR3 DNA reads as TGTGCCAGTAGCCCAACAGGGGTTCGCACTGAAGCTTTCTTT.

This chain's CDR3 is CASSLEGRIRTDTQYF. CDR3 nucleotide sequence: TGCGCCAGCAGCTTGGAGGGGCGGATCCGCACAGATACGCAGTATTTT. The V and J genes are TRBV5-1 and TRBJ2-3; D possibly corresponds to TRBD1 (5 bases). This CDR3 region has 16 residues. Trimming pared 0 bases from V and 1 base from J, leaving 12 bases between. Germline V gene sequence: CDR1 SGHRS, CDR2 YFSETQ.

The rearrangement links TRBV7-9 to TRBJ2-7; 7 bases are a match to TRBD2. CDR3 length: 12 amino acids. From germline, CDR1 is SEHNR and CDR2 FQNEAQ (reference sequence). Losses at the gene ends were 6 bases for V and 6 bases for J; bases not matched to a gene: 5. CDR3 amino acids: CASRRLASEQYF. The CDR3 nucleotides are TGTGCCAGCAGACGACTAGCAAGCGAGCAGTACTTC.

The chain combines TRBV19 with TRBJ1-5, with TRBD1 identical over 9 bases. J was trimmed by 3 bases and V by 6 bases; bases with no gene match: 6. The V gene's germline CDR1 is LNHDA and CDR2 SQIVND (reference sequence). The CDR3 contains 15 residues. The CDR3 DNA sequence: TGTGCCAGTAGCAAGGGACAGGGTTTCAATCAGCCCCAGCATTTT. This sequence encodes CASSKGQGFNQPQHF.

The CDR3: CASRARQGFPREQYF. The DNA of the CDR3 is TGTGCCAGCAGGGCGAGACAGGGGTTCCCCAGGGAGCAGTACTTC. The V gene is TRBV6-1, the J gene TRBJ2-7; 8 nucleotides align to TRBD1. J lost 7 bases, V lost 6 bases, and 14 bases had no gene match. Germline assignment: CDR1 MNHNS and CDR2 SASEGT. This CDR3 region has 15 residues.

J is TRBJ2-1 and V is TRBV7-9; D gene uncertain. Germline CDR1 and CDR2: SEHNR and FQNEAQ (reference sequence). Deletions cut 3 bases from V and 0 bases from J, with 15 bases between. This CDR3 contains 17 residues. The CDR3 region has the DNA TGTGCCAGCAGCTTTCTCGTAACGCCGAGCTCCTACAATGAGCAGTTCTTC. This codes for CASSFLVTPSSYNEQFF. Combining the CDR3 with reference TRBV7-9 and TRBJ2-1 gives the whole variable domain DTGVSQNPRHKITKRGQNVTFRCDPISEHNRLYWYRQTLGQGPEFLTYFQNEAQLEKSRLLSDRFSAERPKGSFSTLEIQRTEQGDSAMYLCASSFLVTPSSYNEQFFGPGTRLTVL.

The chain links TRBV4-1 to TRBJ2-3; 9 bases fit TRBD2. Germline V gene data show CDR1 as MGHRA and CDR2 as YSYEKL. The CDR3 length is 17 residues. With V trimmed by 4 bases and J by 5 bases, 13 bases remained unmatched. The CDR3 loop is CASSLLPPGLAGDTQYF. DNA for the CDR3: TGCGCCAGCAGCCTCCTACCACCGGGACTAGCCGGAGATACGCAGTATTTT.

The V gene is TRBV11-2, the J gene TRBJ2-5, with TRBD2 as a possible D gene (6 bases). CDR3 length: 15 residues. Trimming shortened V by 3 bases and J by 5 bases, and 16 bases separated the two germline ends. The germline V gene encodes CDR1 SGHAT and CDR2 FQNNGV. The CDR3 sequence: CASSFGQGGMETQYF. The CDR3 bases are TGTGCCAGCAGCTTCGGCCAGGGAGGTATGGAGACCCAGTACTTC.

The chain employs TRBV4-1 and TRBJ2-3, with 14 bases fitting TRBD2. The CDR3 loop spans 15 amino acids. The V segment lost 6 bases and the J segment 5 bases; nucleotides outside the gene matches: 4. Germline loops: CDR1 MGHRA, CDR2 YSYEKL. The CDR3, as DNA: TGCGCCAGCAGGGGACTAGCGGGAGCAGGAGATACGCAGTATTTT. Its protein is CASRGLAGAGDTQYF.

CDR3 DNA: TGTGCCAGCAGCTCCCTATATTCCGGGAGCTTCGAGCAGTACTTC. The encoded protein is CASSSLYSGSFEQYF. J is TRBJ2-7 and V is TRBV7-2; a weak D match, TRBD2 (6 bases). CDR1 SGHTA and CDR2 FQGNSA come from the germline V gene. The V end was cut by 4 bases, the J end by 6 bases, with 19 bases between. The length of the CDR3 is 15 residues.

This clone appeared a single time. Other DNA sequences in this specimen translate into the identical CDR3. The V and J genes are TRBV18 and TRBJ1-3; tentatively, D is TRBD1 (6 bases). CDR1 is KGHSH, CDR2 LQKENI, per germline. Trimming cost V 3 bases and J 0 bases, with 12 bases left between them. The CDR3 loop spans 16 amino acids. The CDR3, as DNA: TGTGCCAGCTCACCTTTGGACAGCAGCTCTGGAAACACCATATATTTT. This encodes CASSPLDSSSGNTIYF.

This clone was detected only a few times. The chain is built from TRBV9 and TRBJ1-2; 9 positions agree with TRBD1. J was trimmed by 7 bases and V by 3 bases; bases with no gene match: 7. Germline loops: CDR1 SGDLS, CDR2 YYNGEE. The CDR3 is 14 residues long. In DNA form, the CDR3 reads TGTGCCAGCAGCGGGCGACAGGGGGGAAGTGGCTACACCTTC. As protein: CASSGRQGGSGYTF.

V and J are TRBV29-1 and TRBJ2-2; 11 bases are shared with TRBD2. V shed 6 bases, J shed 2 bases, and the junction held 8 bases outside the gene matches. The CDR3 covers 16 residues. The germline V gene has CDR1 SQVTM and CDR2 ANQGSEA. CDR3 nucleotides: TGCAGCGTACTCGAAGGGACTAGCGGAAACACCGGGGAGCTGTTTTTT. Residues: CSVLEGTSGNTGELFF.

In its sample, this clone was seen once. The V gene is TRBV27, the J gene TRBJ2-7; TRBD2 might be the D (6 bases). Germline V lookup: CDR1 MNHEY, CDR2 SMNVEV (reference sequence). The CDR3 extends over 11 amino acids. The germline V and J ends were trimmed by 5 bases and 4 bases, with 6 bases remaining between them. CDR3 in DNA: TGTGCCAGCAGTGGAGGGTACGAGCAGTACTTC. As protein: CASSGGYEQYF.

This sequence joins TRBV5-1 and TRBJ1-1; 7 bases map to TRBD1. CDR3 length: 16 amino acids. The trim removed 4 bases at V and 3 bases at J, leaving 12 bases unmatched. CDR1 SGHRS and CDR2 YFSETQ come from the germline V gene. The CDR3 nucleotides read TGCGCCAGCAGCCCCTTGGGTAGGGGGCGTGACACTGAAGCTTTCTTT. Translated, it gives CASSPLGRGRDTEAFF.

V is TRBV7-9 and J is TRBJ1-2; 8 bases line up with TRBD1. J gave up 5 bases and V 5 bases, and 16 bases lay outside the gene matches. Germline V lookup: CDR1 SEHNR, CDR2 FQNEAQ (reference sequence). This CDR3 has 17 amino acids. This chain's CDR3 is CASSPRTGLISRYGYTF. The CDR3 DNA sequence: TGTGCCAGCAGCCCACGGACAGGGCTAATATCACGGTATGGCTACACCTTC.

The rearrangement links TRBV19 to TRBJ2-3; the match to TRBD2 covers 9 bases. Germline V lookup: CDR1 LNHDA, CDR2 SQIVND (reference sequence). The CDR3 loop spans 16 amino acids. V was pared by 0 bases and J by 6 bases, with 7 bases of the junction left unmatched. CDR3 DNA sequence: TGTGCCAGTAGTATAGATCGATTAGCGGGAGCCGATACGCAGTATTTT. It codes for CASSIDRLAGADTQYF. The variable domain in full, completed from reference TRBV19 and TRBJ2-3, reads DGGITQSPKYLFRKEGQNVTLSCEQNLNHDAMYWYRQDPGQGLRLIYYSQIVNDFQKGDIAEGYSVSREKKESFPLTVTSAQKNPTAFYLCASSIDRLAGADTQYFGPGTRLTVL.

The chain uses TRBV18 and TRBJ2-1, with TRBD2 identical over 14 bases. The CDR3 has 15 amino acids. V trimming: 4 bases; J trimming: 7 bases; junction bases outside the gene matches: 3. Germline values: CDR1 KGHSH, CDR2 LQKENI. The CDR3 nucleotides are TGTGCCAGCTCACGGGGACTAGCGGGAGATAATGAGCAGTTCTTC. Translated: CASSRGLAGDNEQFF.

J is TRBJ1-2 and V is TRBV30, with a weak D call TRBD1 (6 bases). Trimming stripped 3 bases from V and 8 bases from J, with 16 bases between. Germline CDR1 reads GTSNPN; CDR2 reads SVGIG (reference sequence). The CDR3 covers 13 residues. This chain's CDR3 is CAWRSQGLGGYTF. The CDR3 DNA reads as TGTGCCTGGAGATCACAGGGTTTAGGGGGCTACACCTTC. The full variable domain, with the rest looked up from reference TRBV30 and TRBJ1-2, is SQTIHQWPATLVQPVGSPLSLECTVEGTSNPNLYWYRQAAGRGLQLLFYSVGIGQISSEVPQNLSASRPQDRQFILSSKKLLLSDSGFYLCAWRSQGLGGYTFGSGTRLTVV.